This is a list of T cell receptor beta chains from one sample in a study of beta chain features in type 1 diabetes. The assay was immunoSEQ multiplex PCR, and TCRdb's table has in-frame clones only and misses some. The sample records 150,000 to 200,000 clones, roughly 60% being singletons. Sequenced input: naive CD4+ T cells from blood. These receptor sequences come from a man between 25 and 39 years old with type 1 diabetes. CDR3s include the opening cysteine and the closing phenylalanine or tryptophan. The D gene is left open where the match is weak. Some rows have no size entry. The others give once, few or many, or a class for an expanded clone.

clone size | D gene | J gene | V gene | CDR3 DNA | CDR3 protein
- | - | TRBJ2-7 | TRBV2 | TGTGCCAGCAGTGAGTGGGAATACGAGCAGTACTTC | CASSEWEYEQYF
few | TRBD1 | TRBJ2-7 | TRBV27 | TGTGCCAGCAGTCGAGGACAGGGGATCTACGAGCAGTACTTC | CASSRGQGIYEQYF
- | - | TRBJ2-5 | TRBV2 | TGTGCCAGCAGTGAGCGTGGGCAAGAGACCCAGTACTTC | CASSERGQETQYF
- | - | TRBJ2-7 | TRBV2 | TGTGCCAGCACACCTCTAGGGGGCTACGAGCAGTACTTC | CASTPLGGYEQYF
- | - | TRBJ2-7 | TRBV15 | TGTGCCACCAGCGACCCTTGGGGTTCCCCTGAGCAGTACTTC | CATSDPWGSPEQYF
- | - | TRBJ2-5 | TRBV5-1 | TGCGCCAGCAGCCACGGAGAGACCCAGTACTTC | CASSHGETQYF
- | - | TRBJ2-3 | TRBV7-9 | TGTGCCAGCAGTCATAACCCTAGCCCTCATACGCAGTATTTT | CASSHNPSPHTQYF
- | - | TRBJ2-1 | TRBV29-1 | TGCAGCGTTGAAGATCCACAGGGTAGGAGCCCAAATGAGCAGTTCTTC | CSVEDPQGRSPNEQFF
- | - | TRBJ2-7 | TRBV7-2 | TGTGCCAGCAGCTCCGCCTACGAGCAGTACTTC | CASSSAYEQYF
- | - | TRBJ2-7 | TRBV4-3 | TGCGCCAGCAGCCGGGGCACGGAGGGAGGCGAGCAGTACTTC | CASSRGTEGGEQYF
- | TRBD2 | TRBJ2-3 | TRBV29-1 | TGCAGCGCCCGGGGGGGAGATACGCAGTATTTT | CSARGGDTQYF
- | - | TRBJ2-1 | TRBV7-9 | TGTGCCAGCAGCCTAGCTCGGGAGTGGAGTGAGCAGTTCTTC | CASSLAREWSEQFF
few | - | TRBJ2-7 | TRBV25-1 | TGTGCCAGCAGTGTTTTAGGCTCCTACGAGCAGTACTTC | CASSVLGSYEQYF
few | - | TRBJ1-1 | TRBV29-1 | TGCAGCGCCCAGCCAGCAGTGAACACTGAAGCTTTCTTT | CSAQPAVNTEAFF
- | - | TRBJ2-5 | TRBV19 | TGTGCCAGTAGTATCGGGGGACAGCAAGAGACCCAGTACTTC | CASSIGGQQETQYF
- | - | TRBJ2-7 | TRBV9 | TGTGCCAGCAGCGTAGATCGGTCCTCCTACGAGCAGTACTTC | CASSVDRSSYEQYF
- | - | TRBJ2-3 | TRBV2 | TGTGCCAGCAGTGAAGCGCTTCTCGGCGAGGTGAACACAGATACGCAGTATTTT | CASSEALLGEVNTDTQYF
- | - | TRBJ2-1 | TRBV29-1 | TGCAGCGTCGACGACACTAACCGGTACAATGAGCAGTTCTTC | CSVDDTNRYNEQFF
once | - | TRBJ2-7 | TRBV10-3 | TGTGCCATCAGTGAGGGCGGCTACGAGCAGTACTTC | CAISEGGYEQYF
- | - | TRBJ1-4 | TRBV2 | TGTGCCAGCAGAGACACCTCAAACGGGGAAAAACTGTTTTTT | CASRDTSNGEKLFF
- | - | TRBJ2-7 | TRBV30 | TGTGCCTGGGCGGACTCCTACGAGCAGTACTTC | CAWADSYEQYF
- | TRBD2 | TRBJ2-3 | TRBV7-9 | TGTGCCAGCAGCCGGACTAGCGGGGGGCCAGATACGCAGTATTTT | CASSRTSGGPDTQYF
- | - | TRBJ2-3 | TRBV15 | TGTGCCACCAGCAGTACAGATACGCAGTATTTT | CATSSTDTQYF
- | - | TRBJ2-5 | TRBV9 | TGTGCCAGCAGCGTGAGGGGGGACCCTATGGAGACCCAGTACTTC | CASSVRGDPMETQYF
- | - | TRBJ2-7 | TRBV28 | TGTGCCAGATCTGAAACAGGGCTCTACGAGCAGTACTTC | CARSETGLYEQYF
- | - | TRBJ1-2 | TRBV7-2 | TGTGCCAGCAGCTTAACGGACAGCTATGGCTACACCTTC | CASSLTDSYGYTF
few | TRBD2 | TRBJ2-1 | TRBV2 | TGTGCCAGCAGTGAAAACGGGGGGATCCTGTTCTTC | CASSENGGILFF
- | - | TRBJ2-7 | TRBV28 | TGTGCCAGCCTCTCAATCCACGACTCCTACGAGCAGTACTTC | CASLSIHDSYEQYF
- | - | TRBJ1-1 | TRBV29-1 | TGCAGCGTTGAACAGGCTGCGGGCGGTACTGAAGCTTTCTTT | CSVEQAAGGTEAFF
- | - | TRBJ2-3 | TRBV5-1 | TGCGCCAGCAGCTTAGCAGATACGCAGTATTTT | CASSLADTQYF
- | TRBD1 | TRBJ1-1 | TRBV29-1 | TGCAGCGCAAGGACAGGGGGCACTGAAGCTTTCTTT | CSARTGGTEAFF
- | - | TRBJ2-2 | TRBV14 | TGTGCCAGCAGCCATTTAGGCGCAGGCAACACCGGGGAGCTGTTTTTT | CASSHLGAGNTGELFF
- | TRBD2 | TRBJ2-5 | TRBV5-1 | TGCGCCAGCAGCGTACTAGCGGGAGAGACCCAGTACTTC | CASSVLAGETQYF
- | - | TRBJ2-6 | TRBV28 | TGTGCCAGCAGTTTGGATGGGGCCAACGTCCTGACTTTC | CASSLDGANVLTF
- | - | TRBJ2-1 | TRBV6-6 | TGTGCCAGCAGTTACTCGGACAATGAGCAGTTCTTC | CASSYSDNEQFF
- | - | TRBJ2-7 | TRBV7-2 | TGTGCCAGCAGCACAAACAGGGTTCCCTACGAGCAGTACTTC | CASSTNRVPYEQYF
few | - | TRBJ1-1 | TRBV29-1 | TGCAGCGTTGTTGGACGGGGGAACACTGAAGCTTTCTTT | CSVVGRGNTEAFF
- | - | TRBJ1-5 | TRBV30 | TGTGCCTGGAGTGTCACGGCAGTAGGTCAGCCCCAGCATTTT | CAWSVTAVGQPQHF
- | TRBD1 | TRBJ1-1 | TRBV29-1 | TGCAGCGTTGGGGACAGGGACATGAACACTGAAGCTTTCTTT | CSVGDRDMNTEAFF
- | - | TRBJ2-3 | TRBV29-1 | TGCAGCGCCGCTCTGCAGGGCGATACGCAGTATTTT | CSAALQGDTQYF
few | - | TRBJ1-2 | TRBV1 | TGCACCAGCAGCCAAGTAACGTGCGGTGGCTACACCTTC | CTSSQVTCGGYTF
- | - | TRBJ2-6 | TRBV4-1 | TGCGCCAGCAGCCAAGAAATAGGCACGTTATGGTCTGGGGCCAACGTCCTGACTTTC | CASSQEIGTLWSGANVLTF
- | TRBD1 | TRBJ1-1 | TRBV25-1 | TGTGCCAGCAGTAGACAGGGGATGAACACTGAAGCTTTCTTT | CASSRQGMNTEAFF
- | - | TRBJ2-7 | TRBV7-9 | TGTGCCAGCAGCTTCCCACAGGGTACCCACGAGCAGTACTTC | CASSFPQGTHEQYF
- | - | TRBJ2-7 | TRBV28 | TGTGCCTGTCAGCGGTACGGCGAGCAGTACTTC | CACQRYGEQYF
- | TRBD1 | TRBJ1-6 | TRBV29-1 | TGCAGCGTTGGCACAGGGGGTAATTCACCCCTCCACTTT | CSVGTGGNSPLHF
- | - | TRBJ2-7 | TRBV29-1 | TGCAGCGTCGCCGAAATGGAGTCTCACGAGCAGTACTTC | CSVAEMESHEQYF
- | TRBD1 | TRBJ1-1 | TRBV7-2 | TGTGCCAGCAGCTACTTGACAGGGGGCACTGAAGCTTTCTTT | CASSYLTGGTEAFF
- | - | TRBJ1-5 | TRBV30 | TGTGCCTGGAGTGTAATTACGCAGAATCAGCCCCAGCATTTT | CAWSVITQNQPQHF
few | - | TRBJ2-5 | TRBV7-6 | TGTGCCAGCAGCTCAACTCAAGAGACCCAGTACTTC | CASSSTQETQYF
- | - | TRBJ2-3 | TRBV7-9 | TGTGCCAGCAGCTCGGGGGTTCTTAGCACAGATACGCAGTATTTT | CASSSGVLSTDTQYF
- | - | TRBJ2-3 | TRBV10-3 | TGTGCCAATAGCCCCCTCGGGGATACGCAGTATTTT | CANSPLGDTQYF
few | TRBD2 | TRBJ2-5 | TRBV18 | TGTGCCAGCTCCCGGGAGCTAGCGGGGGACGAGACCCAGTACTTC | CASSRELAGDETQYF
- | - | TRBJ1-2 | TRBV5-6 | TGTGCCAGCAGCTTGGCCAGGGACCTCGCTAACTATGGCTACACCTTC | CASSLARDLANYGYTF
few | TRBD1 | TRBJ2-7 | TRBV7-2 | TGTGCCAGCAGCCCGAGGACAGGGACTTACGAGCAGTACTTC | CASSPRTGTYEQYF
- | - | TRBJ1-1 | TRBV29-1 | TGCAGCGTGCTAGTCGGGAACTTTGAAGCTTTCTTT | CSVLVGNFEAFF
once | TRBD2 | TRBJ2-7 | TRBV7-2 | TGTGCCAGCCGGGGGGAAACCTACGAGCAGTACTTC | CASRGETYEQYF
- | - | TRBJ2-7 | TRBV7-2 | TGTGCCAGCAGCCTACTAATCTCCGACAGCTACGAGCAGTACTTC | CASSLLISDSYEQYF
- | TRBD2 | TRBJ2-1 | TRBV5-6 | TGTGCCAGCAGCCTTCCGGGACTAGCGAGATACAATGAGCAGTTCTTC | CASSLPGLARYNEQFF
- | TRBD1 | TRBJ2-4 | TRBV5-1 | TGCGCCAGCAGCTCGCGGCCGGGACAGGGGAACATTCAGTACTTC | CASSSRPGQGNIQYF